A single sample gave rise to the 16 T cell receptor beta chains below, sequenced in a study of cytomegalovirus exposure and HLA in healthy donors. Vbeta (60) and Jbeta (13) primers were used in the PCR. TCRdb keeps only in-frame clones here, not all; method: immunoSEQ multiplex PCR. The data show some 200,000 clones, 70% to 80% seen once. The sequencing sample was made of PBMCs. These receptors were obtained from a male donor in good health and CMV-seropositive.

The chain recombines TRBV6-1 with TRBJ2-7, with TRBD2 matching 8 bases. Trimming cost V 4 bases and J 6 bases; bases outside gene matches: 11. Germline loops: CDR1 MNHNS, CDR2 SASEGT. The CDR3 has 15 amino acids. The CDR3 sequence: CASSGSGRASGEQYF. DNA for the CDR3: TGTGCCAGCAGTGGTTCCGGGAGGGCCTCAGGCGAGCAGTACTTC.

CDR3 in DNA: TGTGCCAGCAGCGTGTCACTGAACACCGGGGAGCTGTTTTTT. It encodes CASSVSLNTGELFF. The rearrangement links TRBV9 to TRBJ2-2, with unresolved D. V was clipped by 2 bases and J by 1 base, with 6 bases between them. In germline, CDR1 is SGDLS, CDR2 YYNGEE. The CDR3 covers 14 residues.

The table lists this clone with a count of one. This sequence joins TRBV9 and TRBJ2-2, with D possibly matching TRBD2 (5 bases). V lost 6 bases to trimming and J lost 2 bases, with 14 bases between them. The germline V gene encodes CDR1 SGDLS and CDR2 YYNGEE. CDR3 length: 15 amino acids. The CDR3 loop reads CASKAGLPNTGELFF. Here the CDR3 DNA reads TGTGCCAGCAAGGCGGGTCTCCCTAACACCGGGGAGCTGTTTTTT.

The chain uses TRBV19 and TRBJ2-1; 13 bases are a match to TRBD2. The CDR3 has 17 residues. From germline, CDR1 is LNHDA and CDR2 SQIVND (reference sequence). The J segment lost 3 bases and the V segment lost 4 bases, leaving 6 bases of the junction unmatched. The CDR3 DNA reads TGTGCCAGTAGTACCCGGACTAGCGGGGGTTTCTACAATGAGCAGTTCTTC. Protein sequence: CASSTRTSGGFYNEQFF. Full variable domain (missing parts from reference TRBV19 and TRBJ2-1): DGGITQSPKYLFRKEGQNVTLSCEQNLNHDAMYWYRQDPGQGLRLIYYSQIVNDFQKGDIAEGYSVSREKKESFPLTVTSAQKNPTAFYLCASSTRTSGGFYNEQFFGPGTRLTVL.

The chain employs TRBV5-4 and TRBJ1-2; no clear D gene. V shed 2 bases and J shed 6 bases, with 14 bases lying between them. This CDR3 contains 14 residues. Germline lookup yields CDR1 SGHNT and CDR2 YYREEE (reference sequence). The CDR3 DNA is TGTGCCAGCAGCTTAACTCCCACCCACCATGGCTACACCTTC. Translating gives CASSLTPTHHGYTF.

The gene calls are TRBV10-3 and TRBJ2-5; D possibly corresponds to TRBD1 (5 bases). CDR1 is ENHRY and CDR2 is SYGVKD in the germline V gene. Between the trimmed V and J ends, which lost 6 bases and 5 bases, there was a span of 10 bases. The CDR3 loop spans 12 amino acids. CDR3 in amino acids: CAIRGPGETQYF. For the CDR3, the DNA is TGTGCCATCAGGGGGCCCGGGGAGACCCAGTACTTC.

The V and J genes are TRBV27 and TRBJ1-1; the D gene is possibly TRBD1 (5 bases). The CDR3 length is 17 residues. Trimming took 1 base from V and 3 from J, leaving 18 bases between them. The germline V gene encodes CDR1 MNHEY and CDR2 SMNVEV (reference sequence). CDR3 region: CASSLFSPGYGDTEAFF. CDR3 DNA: TGTGCCAGCAGTTTATTCTCTCCAGGGTATGGGGACACTGAAGCTTTCTTT.

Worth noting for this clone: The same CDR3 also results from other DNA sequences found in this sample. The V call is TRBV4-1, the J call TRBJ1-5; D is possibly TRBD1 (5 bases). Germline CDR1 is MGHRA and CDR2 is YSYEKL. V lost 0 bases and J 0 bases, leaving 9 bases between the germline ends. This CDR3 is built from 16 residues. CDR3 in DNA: TGCGCCAGCAGCCAAGAGGCAGGGCATAGCAATCAGCCCCAGCATTTT. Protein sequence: CASSQEAGHSNQPQHF.

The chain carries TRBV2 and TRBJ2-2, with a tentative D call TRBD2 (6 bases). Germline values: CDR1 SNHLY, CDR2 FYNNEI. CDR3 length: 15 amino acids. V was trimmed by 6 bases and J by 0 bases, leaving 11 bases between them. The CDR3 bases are TGTGCCAGCAGGGCGACTAGAGCGAACACCGGGGAGCTGTTTTTT. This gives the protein CASRATRANTGELFF.

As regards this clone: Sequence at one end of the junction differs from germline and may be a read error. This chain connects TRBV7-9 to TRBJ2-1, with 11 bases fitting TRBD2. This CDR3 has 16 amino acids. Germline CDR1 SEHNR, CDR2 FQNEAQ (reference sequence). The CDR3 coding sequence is TGTTCCAGCAGCCCCCGAGGGACTAGCGGCTACAATGAGCAGTTCTTC. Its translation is CSSSPRGTSGYNEQFF.

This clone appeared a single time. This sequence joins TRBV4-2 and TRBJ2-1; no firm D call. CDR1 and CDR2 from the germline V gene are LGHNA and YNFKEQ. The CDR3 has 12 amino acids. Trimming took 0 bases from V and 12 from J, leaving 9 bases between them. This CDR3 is CASSQDRDSQFF. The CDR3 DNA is TGTGCCAGCAGCCAAGACCGTGACTCGCAGTTCTTC.

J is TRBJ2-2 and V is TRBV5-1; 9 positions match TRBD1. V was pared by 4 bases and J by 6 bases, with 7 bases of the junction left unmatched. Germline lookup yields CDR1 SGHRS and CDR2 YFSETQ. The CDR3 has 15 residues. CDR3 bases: TGCGCCAGCAGCCGACAGGGGGATTTCTCCGGGGAGCTGTTTTTT. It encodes CASSRQGDFSGELFF. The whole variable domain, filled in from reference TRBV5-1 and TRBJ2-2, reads KAGVTQTPRYLIKTRGQQVTLSCSPISGHRSVSWYQQTPGQGLQFLFEYFSETQRNKGNFPGRFSGRQFSNSRSEMNVSTLELGDSALYLCASSRQGDFSGELFFGEGSRLTVL.

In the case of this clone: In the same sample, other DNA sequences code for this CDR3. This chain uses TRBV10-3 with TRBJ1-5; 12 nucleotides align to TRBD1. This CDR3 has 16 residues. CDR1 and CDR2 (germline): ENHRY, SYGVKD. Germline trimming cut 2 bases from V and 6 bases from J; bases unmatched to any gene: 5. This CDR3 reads CAISEGGTGGGQPQHF. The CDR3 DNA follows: TGTGCCATCAGTGAGGGAGGGACAGGGGGCGGTCAGCCCCAGCATTTT.

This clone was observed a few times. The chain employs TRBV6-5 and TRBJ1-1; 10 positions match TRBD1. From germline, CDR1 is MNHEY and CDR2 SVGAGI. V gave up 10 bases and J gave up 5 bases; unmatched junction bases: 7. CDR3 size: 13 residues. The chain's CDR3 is CATMDRGGTEAFF. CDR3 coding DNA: TGTGCCACCATGGACAGGGGGGGTACTGAAGCTTTCTTT.

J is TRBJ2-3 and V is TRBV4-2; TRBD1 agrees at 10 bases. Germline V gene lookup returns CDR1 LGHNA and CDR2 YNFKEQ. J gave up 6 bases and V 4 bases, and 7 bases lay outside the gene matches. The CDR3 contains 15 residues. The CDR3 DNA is TGTGCCAGCAGCCTCGGGACAGGGGTGGGTGATACGCAGTATTTT. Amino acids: CASSLGTGVGDTQYF.

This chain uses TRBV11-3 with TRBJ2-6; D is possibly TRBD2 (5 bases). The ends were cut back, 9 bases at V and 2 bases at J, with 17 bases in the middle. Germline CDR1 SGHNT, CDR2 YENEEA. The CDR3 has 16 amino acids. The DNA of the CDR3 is TGTGCCAGAGCCCGGGCGGCAGCGGCTGGGGCCAACGTCCTGACTTTC. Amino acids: CARARAAAAGANVLTF.